This TCR beta chain appears in the sequencing data of a study of T cell responses to AZD1222 COVID-19 vaccine. Here immunoSEQ multiplex PCR was the method, and the copy in TCRdb shows in-frame clones only, minus some. Of approximately 170,000 clones listed, around 91% are singletons. In this sample, this clone turned up a few times. The length of the CDR3 is 16 residues. Trimming took off 0 bases at V and 1 base at J, with 9 bases between the two ends. Germline V gene lookup returns CDR1 LGHNA and CDR2 YSLEER. This chain joins TRBV4-3 and TRBJ1-4; D unclear. The source was peripheral blood, collected on day 0 of AZD1222 vaccination. The TCR sequence derives from an adult in good health. As DNA, the CDR3 is TGCGCCAGCAGCCAAGATGGGCACAGAACTAATGAAAAACTGTTTTTT. Translated: CASSQDGHRTNEKLFF.